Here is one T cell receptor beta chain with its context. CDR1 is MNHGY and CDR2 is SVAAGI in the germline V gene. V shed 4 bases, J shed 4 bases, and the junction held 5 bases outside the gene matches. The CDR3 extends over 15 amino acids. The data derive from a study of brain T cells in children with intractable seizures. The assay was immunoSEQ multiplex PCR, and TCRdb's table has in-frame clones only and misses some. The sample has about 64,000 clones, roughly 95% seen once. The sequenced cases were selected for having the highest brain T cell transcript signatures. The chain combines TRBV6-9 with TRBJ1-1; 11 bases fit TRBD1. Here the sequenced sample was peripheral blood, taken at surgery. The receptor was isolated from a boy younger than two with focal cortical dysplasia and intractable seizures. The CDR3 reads CASSFSGTGGTEAFF. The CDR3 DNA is TGTGCCAGCAGTTTTTCCGGGACAGGGGGCACTGAAGCTTTCTTT.